This T cell receptor beta chain stems from a study of blood T cell repertoires in COVID-19. TCRdb's table, derived via immunoSEQ multiplex PCR, lists solely in-frame clones and lacks some. The sample lists over 350,000 clones, 86% seen once, with approximately 1.5% in the top ten. The CDR3 is made up of 14 amino acids. In germline, CDR1 is DFQATT, CDR2 SNEGSKA (reference sequence). Trimming cost V 3 bases and J 0 bases, with 10 bases left between them. The sequencing input was peripheral blood. The gene calls are TRBV20-1 and TRBJ2-3; D remains unclear. The receptor was isolated from a woman aged 25 to 39 with active or convalescent COVID-19. CDR3 sequence reads: CSASNRSSTDTQYF. DNA for the CDR3: TGCAGTGCTAGTAACCGGAGTAGCACAGATACGCAGTATTTT.